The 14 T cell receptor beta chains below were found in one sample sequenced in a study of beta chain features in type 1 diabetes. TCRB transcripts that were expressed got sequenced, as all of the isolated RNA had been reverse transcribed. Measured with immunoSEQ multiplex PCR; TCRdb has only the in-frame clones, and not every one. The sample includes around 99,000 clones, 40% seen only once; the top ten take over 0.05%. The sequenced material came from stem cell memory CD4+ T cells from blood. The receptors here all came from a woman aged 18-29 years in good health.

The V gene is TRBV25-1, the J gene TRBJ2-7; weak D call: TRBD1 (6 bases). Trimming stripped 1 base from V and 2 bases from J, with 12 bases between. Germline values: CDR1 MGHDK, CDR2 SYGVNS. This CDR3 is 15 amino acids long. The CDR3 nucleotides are TGTGCCAGCAGTGAATTCGGGCAGGGGACCTACGAGCAGTACTTC. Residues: CASSEFGQGTYEQYF.

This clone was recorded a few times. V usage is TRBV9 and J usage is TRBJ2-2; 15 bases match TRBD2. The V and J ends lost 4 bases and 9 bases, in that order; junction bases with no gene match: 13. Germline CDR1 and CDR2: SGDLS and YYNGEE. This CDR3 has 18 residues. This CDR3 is CASSPHHWTSGRGRELFF. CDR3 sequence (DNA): TGTGCCAGCAGCCCTCATCATTGGACTAGCGGGAGGGGCAGGGAGCTGTTTTTT.

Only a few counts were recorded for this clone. The DNA of the CDR3 is TGTGCCAGCAGCCCCCCTTCGGCGGGAGATTACAATGAGCAGTTCTTC. This codes for CASSPPSAGDYNEQFF. The chain employs TRBV28 and TRBJ2-1; 7 bases match TRBD2. The CDR3 length is 16 residues. With V trimmed by 6 bases and J by 4 bases, 12 bases remained unmatched. CDR1 is MDHEN, CDR2 SYDVKM, per germline. Combining the CDR3 with reference TRBV28 and TRBJ2-1 gives the whole variable domain DVKVTQSSRYLVKRTGEKVFLECVQDMDHENMFWYRQDPGLGLRLIYFSYDVKMKEKGDIPEGYSVSREKKERFSLILESASTNQTSMYLCASSPPSAGDYNEQFFGPGTRLTVL.

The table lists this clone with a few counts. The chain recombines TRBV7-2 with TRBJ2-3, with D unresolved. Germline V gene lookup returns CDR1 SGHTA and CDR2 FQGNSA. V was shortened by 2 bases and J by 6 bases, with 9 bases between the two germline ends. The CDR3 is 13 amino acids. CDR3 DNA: TGTGCCAGCAGCTTAACTCGCTTGGATACGCAGTATTTT. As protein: CASSLTRLDTQYF.

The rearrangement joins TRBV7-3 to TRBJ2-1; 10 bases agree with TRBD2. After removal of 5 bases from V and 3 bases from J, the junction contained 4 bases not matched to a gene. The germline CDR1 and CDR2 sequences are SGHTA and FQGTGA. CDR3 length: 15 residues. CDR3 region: CASSLRLAGYNEQFF. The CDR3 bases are TGTGCCAGCAGCCTCCGACTAGCGGGCTACAATGAGCAGTTCTTC.

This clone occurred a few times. This chain's CDR3 is CASSEVGTRRGGYTF. DNA of the CDR3: TGTGCCAGCAGTGAAGTAGGGACCCGGCGGGGTGGCTACACCTTC. This chain links TRBV25-1 with TRBJ1-2; D may be TRBD1 (5 bases). The germline CDR1 and CDR2 sequences are MGHDK and SYGVNS. V lost 2 bases and J 7 bases, leaving 17 bases between the germline ends. This CDR3 has 15 residues.

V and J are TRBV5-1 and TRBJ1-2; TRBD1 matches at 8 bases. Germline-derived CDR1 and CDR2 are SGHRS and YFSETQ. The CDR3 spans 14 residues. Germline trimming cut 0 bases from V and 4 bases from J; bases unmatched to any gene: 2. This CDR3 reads CASSLDRGAYGYTF. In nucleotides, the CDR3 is TGCGCCAGCAGCTTGGACAGGGGGGCCTATGGCTACACCTTC.

The chain's CDR3 is CASSSDRGIGYEQYF. CDR3 DNA sequence: TGCGCCAGCAGCTCGGACAGGGGGATAGGCTACGAGCAGTACTTC. The chain couples TRBV5-1 to TRBJ2-7; 10 nucleotides line up with TRBD1. Losses at the gene ends were 3 bases for V and 3 bases for J; bases not matched to a gene: 6. Looked up from germline, CDR1 is SGHRS and CDR2 is YFSETQ. The length of the CDR3 is 15 residues.

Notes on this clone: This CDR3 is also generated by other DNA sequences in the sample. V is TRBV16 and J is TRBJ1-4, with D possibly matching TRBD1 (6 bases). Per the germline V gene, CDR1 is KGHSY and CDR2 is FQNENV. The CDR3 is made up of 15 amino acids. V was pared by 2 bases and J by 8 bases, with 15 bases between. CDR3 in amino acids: CASSQNREFGEKLFF. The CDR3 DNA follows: TGTGCCAGCAGCCAAAACAGGGAATTCGGAGAAAAACTGTTTTTT.

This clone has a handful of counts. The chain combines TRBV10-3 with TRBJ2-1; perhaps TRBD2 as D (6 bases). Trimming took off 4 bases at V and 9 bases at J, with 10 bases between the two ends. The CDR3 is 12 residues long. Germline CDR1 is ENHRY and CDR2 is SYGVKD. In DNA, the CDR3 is TGTGCCATCAGTGTGCTAGCGTCTGAGCAGTTCTTC. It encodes CAISVLASEQFF.

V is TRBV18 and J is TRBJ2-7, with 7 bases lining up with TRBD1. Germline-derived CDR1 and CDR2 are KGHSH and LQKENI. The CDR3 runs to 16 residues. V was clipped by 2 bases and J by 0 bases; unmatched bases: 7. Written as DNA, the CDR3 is TGTGCCAGCTCACCAACTCTCAGACAGGGCTCCTACGAGCAGTACTTC. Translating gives CASSPTLRQGSYEQYF.

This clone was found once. The CDR3 loop reads CASSRARDRGNTGELFF. CDR3 DNA sequence: TGTGCCAGCAGCCGAGCCCGGGACAGGGGAAACACCGGGGAGCTGTTTTTT. The V and J genes are TRBV28 and TRBJ2-2; 10 bases are a match to TRBD1. The length of the CDR3 is 17 residues. Per the germline V gene, CDR1 is MDHEN and CDR2 is SYDVKM. Unmatched junction bases numbered 9, after V lost 6 bases and J lost 2 bases. Filled out from reference TRBV28 and TRBJ2-2, the complete variable domain reads DVKVTQSSRYLVKRTGEKVFLECVQDMDHENMFWYRQDPGLGLRLIYFSYDVKMKEKGDIPEGYSVSREKKERFSLILESASTNQTSMYLCASSRARDRGNTGELFFGEGSRLTVL.

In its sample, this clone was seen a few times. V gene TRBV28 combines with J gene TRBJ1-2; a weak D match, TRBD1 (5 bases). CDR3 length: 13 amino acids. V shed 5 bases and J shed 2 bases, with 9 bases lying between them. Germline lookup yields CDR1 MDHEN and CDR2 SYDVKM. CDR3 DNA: TGTGCCAGCAGTACGACAGAAAACTATGGCTACACCTTC. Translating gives CASSTTENYGYTF.

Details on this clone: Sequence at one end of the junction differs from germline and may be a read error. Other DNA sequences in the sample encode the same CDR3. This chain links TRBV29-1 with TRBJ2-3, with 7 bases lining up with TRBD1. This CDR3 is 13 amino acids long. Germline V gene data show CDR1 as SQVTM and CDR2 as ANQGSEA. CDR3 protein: CSVERGQTDTQYF. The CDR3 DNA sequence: TGCAGCGTCGAGAGGGGGCAGACAGACACGCAGTATTTT.